This entry lists 19 T cell receptor beta chains sequenced from one sample in a study of cytomegalovirus exposure and HLA in healthy donors. The PCR ran on 60 Vbeta and 13 Jbeta primers. The table came from immunoSEQ multiplex PCR; TCRdb's copy has only in-frame clones and leaves some out. The table records 64,000 or so clones, 65% to 90% of them present only once. The sequencing input was PBMCs. These receptors were obtained from a female donor in good health and CMV-seronegative.

In the case of this clone: At the DNA level, this CDR3 is encoded by other sequences in the same sample as well. The gene calls are TRBV7-8 and TRBJ2-1, with TRBD2 matching over 14 bases. The CDR3 has 18 residues. V lost 2 bases, J lost 8 bases, and 11 bases stayed unmatched. Germline V gene lookup returns CDR1 SGHVS and CDR2 FQNEAQ. The CDR3, as DNA: TGTGCCAGCAGCTTACTCAAGCGACTAGCGGGGGGGAAAGATGAGCAGTTCTTC. It codes for CASSLLKRLAGGKDEQFF. The full variable domain, rest sourced from reference TRBV7-8 and TRBJ2-1, is GAGVSQSPRYKVAKRGQDVALRCDPISGHVSLFWYQQALGQGPEFLTYFQNEAQLDKSGLPSDRFFAERPEGSVSTLKIQRTQQEDSAVYLCASSLLKRLAGGKDEQFFGPGTRLTVL.

Sample share makes this clone large. The chain joins TRBV6-1 to TRBJ2-7; 9 bases line up with TRBD1. The germline V gene encodes CDR1 MNHNS and CDR2 SASEGT. V lost 9 bases to trimming and J lost 3 bases; unmatched junction nucleotides: 0. The CDR3 covers 11 residues. This CDR3 reads CARTGGYEQYF. For the CDR3, the DNA is TGTGCCAGGACAGGGGGCTACGAGCAGTACTTC.

The chain links TRBV18 to TRBJ1-2; TRBD1 aligns across 7 bases. Trimming cost V 1 base and J 6 bases; bases outside gene matches: 2. CDR1 and CDR2 (germline): KGHSH, LQKENI. The CDR3 is 13 amino acids. The CDR3, as DNA: TGTGCCAGCTCACCACTCAGGGGGGATGGCTACACCTTC. As protein: CASSPLRGDGYTF.

This chain joins TRBV7-9 and TRBJ1-5; possible D gene TRBD1, 5 bases. Germline V gene data show CDR1 as SEHNR and CDR2 as FQNEAQ (reference sequence). V was clipped by 2 bases and J by 8 bases, with 19 bases between them. The length of the CDR3 is 16 residues. The CDR3 is CASSLTTGGREEPQHF. Here the CDR3 DNA reads TGTGCCAGCAGCTTAACGACCGGGGGTAGGGAGGAGCCCCAGCATTTT.

The chain combines TRBV6-6 with TRBJ2-7; 9 nucleotides match TRBD1. Trimming at V came to 5 bases and at J to 4 bases, leaving 6 bases not matched to a gene. Germline CDR1 is MNHNY and CDR2 is SVGAGI (reference sequence). The CDR3 sequence is 14 residues long. The CDR3 protein is CASSQDRGTYEQYF. The CDR3 DNA reads TGTGCCAGCAGTCAAGACAGGGGGACTTACGAGCAGTACTTC.

The chain is built from TRBV18 and TRBJ2-3; 15 positions agree with TRBD2. Germline CDR1 is KGHSH and CDR2 is LQKENI. The ends lost 8 bases at V and 5 bases at J; junction bases unmatched: 2. This CDR3 is 14 amino acids long. CDR3 nucleotide sequence: TGTGCCAGCGTGGGACTAGCGGGGGGAGATACGCAGTATTTT. It encodes CASVGLAGGDTQYF.

On this clone: One junction end disagrees with the germline gene, perhaps due to a read error. The chain carries TRBV28 and TRBJ1-2; D is unclear. Per the germline V gene, CDR1 is MDHEN and CDR2 is SYDVKM. This CDR3 is built from 9 residues. CDR3 loop: CASGSDAPF. CDR3 DNA: TGTGCCAGCGGCAGCGATGCACCCTTC.

As regards this clone: A junction end diverges from the germline sequence, so it may reflect a read error. This chain joins TRBV7-9 and TRBJ2-7; TRBD2 might be the D (6 bases). This CDR3 spans 14 amino acids. Germline CDR1 is SEHNR and CDR2 is FQNEAQ (reference sequence). The CDR3 is CSSSLVGSYYEQYF. The DNA of the CDR3 is TGTTCCAGCAGCTTAGTCGGGAGTTACTACGAGCAGTACTTC.

This clone has just one count. This chain connects TRBV2 to TRBJ1-6, with 9 nucleotides matching TRBD1. Germline CDR1 is SNHLY and CDR2 is FYNNEI. V lost 5 bases and J lost 7; bases outside the gene matches: 3. The CDR3 covers 14 residues. CDR3 nucleotides: TGTGCCAGCAGTCGACAGGGGGGAAATTCACCCCTCCACTTT. Its protein product is CASSRQGGNSPLHF.

This clone has just a few counts. The chain recombines TRBV5-1 with TRBJ2-3, with 15 bases that match TRBD2. Germline V gives CDR1 SGHRS, CDR2 YFSETQ. The CDR3 is 17 amino acids. The ends lost 7 bases at V and 2 bases at J; junction bases unmatched: 8. The CDR3 nucleotides are TGCGCCAGCTGGCCGGGACTAGCGGGGGGCCTCACAGATACGCAGTATTTT. Its translation: CASWPGLAGGLTDTQYF.

This sequence joins TRBV7-8 and TRBJ2-1; 15 bases are a match to TRBD2. CDR3 size: 18 residues. Germline CDR1 SGHVS, CDR2 FQNEAQ. The V and J ends lost 3 bases and 2 bases, in that order; junction bases with no gene match: 5. Written as DNA, the CDR3 is TGTGCCAGCAGCTTTCGGACTAGCGGGAGGGGGCCCTACAATGAGCAGTTCTTC. It translates to CASSFRTSGRGPYNEQFF.

The chain joins TRBV9 to TRBJ1-6; D not certain. Trimming removed 4 bases at V and 0 bases at J, with 11 bases between. The CDR3 contains 16 residues. The germline gives CDR1 SGDLS, CDR2 YYNGEE. In DNA, the CDR3 is TGTGCCAGCAGCCAGGACTGGCTCTCCTATAATTCACCCCTCCACTTT. This translates into CASSQDWLSYNSPLHF.

The chain joins TRBV23-1 to TRBJ1-2, with a weak D call TRBD1 (5 bases). TRBV23-1 is assigned to the ORF class and has an uncertain function. The CDR3 sequence is 16 residues long. V lost 0 bases and J lost 5, with 16 bases in between. The CDR3 DNA is TGCGCCAGCAGTCAATCCTCCCCGCAGGGAGGATATGGCTACACCTTC. Translating gives CASSQSSPQGGYGYTF.

The CDR3 protein is CASSSTGSSGNTIYF. CDR3 coding DNA: TGTGCCAGCAGTTCTACAGGGAGCTCTGGAAACACCATATATTTT. The V gene is TRBV9, the J gene TRBJ1-3; tentatively, D is TRBD1 (6 bases). Trimming pared 5 bases from V and 0 bases from J, leaving 12 bases between. This CDR3 contains 15 residues. Germline CDR1 reads SGDLS; CDR2 reads YYNGEE.

This clone was detected once. The V and J genes are TRBV11-2 and TRBJ2-7; 10 bases fit TRBD1. CDR1 and CDR2 from the germline V gene are SGHAT and FQNNGV. V lost 1 base to trimming and J lost 6 bases; unmatched junction nucleotides: 3. This CDR3 spans 14 amino acids. The CDR3 loop is CASSLGDRGVEQYF. In DNA form, the CDR3 reads TGTGCCAGCAGCTTAGGGGACAGGGGCGTCGAGCAGTACTTC. Together with reference TRBV11-2 and TRBJ2-7, the CDR3 gives the full variable domain: EAGVAQSPRYKIIEKRQSVAFWCNPISGHATLYWYQQILGQGPKLLIQFQNNGVVDDSQLPKDRFSAERLKGVDSTLKIQPAKLEDSAVYLCASSLGDRGVEQYFGPGTRLTVT.

This chain uses TRBV5-1 with TRBJ2-7; 10 nucleotides line up with TRBD1. Germline CDR1 and CDR2: SGHRS and YFSETQ. This CDR3 contains 20 residues. The V segment lost 3 bases and the J segment 1 base; nucleotides outside the gene matches: 19. CDR3 DNA: TGCGCCAGCAGCTGGTCCCCGAACATGCCGGGACAGGGGATATCCTACGAGCAGTACTTC. Its translation is CASSWSPNMPGQGISYEQYF. The full variable domain, with the rest looked up from reference TRBV5-1 and TRBJ2-7, is KAGVTQTPRYLIKTRGQQVTLSCSPISGHRSVSWYQQTPGQGLQFLFEYFSETQRNKGNFPGRFSGRQFSNSRSEMNVSTLELGDSALYLCASSWSPNMPGQGISYEQYFGPGTRLTVT.

The gene calls are TRBV10-3 and TRBJ2-5; 7 nucleotides line up with TRBD1. The closer fit of TRBJ2-7 to the DNA end suggests the J call may be wrong. From germline, CDR1 is ENHRY and CDR2 SYGVKD. This CDR3 is 14 amino acids long. CDR3 coding DNA: TGTGCCATCAGTGGGGCAGGGGGAAACTACGAGCAGTACTTC. Translated: CAISGAGGNYEQYF.

The gene calls are TRBV6-5 and TRBJ1-5, with TRBD1 matching over 9 bases. J gave up 5 bases and V 5 bases, and 4 bases lay outside the gene matches. CDR1 and CDR2 from the germline V gene are MNHEY and SVGAGI. The CDR3 runs to 14 residues. The chain's CDR3 is CASSLQGAYQPQHF. Written as DNA, the CDR3 is TGTGCCAGCAGTCTACAGGGGGCTTATCAGCCCCAGCATTTT.

This chain uses TRBV25-1 with TRBJ2-6; D remains ambiguous. The ends were cut back, 5 bases at V and 0 bases at J, with 11 bases in the middle. Germline V gene sequence: CDR1 MGHDK, CDR2 SYGVNS. The CDR3 is made up of 16 amino acids. The CDR3 region has the DNA TGTGCCAGCAGTCCCACGGCAGGCTCTGGGGCCAACGTCCTGACTTTC. Encoded protein: CASSPTAGSGANVLTF.